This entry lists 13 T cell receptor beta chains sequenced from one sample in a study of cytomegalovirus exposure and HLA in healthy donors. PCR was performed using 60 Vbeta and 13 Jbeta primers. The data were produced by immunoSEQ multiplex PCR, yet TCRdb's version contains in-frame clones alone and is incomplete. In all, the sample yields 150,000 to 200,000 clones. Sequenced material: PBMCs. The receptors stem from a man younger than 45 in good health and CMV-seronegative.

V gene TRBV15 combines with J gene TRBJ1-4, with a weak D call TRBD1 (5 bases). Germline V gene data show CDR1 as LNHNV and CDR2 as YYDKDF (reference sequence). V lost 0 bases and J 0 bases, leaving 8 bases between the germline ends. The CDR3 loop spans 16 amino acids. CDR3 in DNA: TGTGCCACCAGCAGAGATCGGGGGGCAACTAATGAAAAACTGTTTTTT. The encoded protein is CATSRDRGATNEKLFF.

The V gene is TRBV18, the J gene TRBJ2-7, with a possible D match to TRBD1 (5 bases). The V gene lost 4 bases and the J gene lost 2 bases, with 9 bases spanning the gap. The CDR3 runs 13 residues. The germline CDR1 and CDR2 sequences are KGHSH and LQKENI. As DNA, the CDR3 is TGTGCCAGCTCACGGACACTCACCTACGAGCAGTACTTC. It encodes CASSRTLTYEQYF.

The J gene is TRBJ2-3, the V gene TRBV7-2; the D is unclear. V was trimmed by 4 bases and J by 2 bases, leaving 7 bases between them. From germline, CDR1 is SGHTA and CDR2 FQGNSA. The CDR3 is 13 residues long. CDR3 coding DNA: TGTGCCAGCAGCTCGACTCCCACAGATACGCAGTATTTT. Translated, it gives CASSSTPTDTQYF.

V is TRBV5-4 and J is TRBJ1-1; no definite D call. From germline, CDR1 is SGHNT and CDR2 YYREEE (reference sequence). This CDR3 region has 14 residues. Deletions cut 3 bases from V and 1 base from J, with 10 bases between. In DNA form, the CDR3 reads TGTGCCAGCAGCTCCCTACCTCAGAACACTGAAGCTTTCTTT. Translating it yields CASSSLPQNTEAFF. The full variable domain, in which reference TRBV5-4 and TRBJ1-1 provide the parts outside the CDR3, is ETGVTQSPTHLIKTRGQQVTLRCSSQSGHNTVSWYQQALGQGPQFIFQYYREEENGRGNFPPRFSGLQFPNYSSELNVNALELDDSALYLCASSSLPQNTEAFFGQGTRLTVV.

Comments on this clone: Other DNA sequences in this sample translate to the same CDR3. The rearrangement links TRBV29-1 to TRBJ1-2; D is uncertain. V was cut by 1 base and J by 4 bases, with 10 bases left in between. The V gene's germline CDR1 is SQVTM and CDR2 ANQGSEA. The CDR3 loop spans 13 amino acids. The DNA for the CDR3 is TGCAGCGTTGAAGGGACTGCAATCTATGGCTACACCTTC. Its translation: CSVEGTAIYGYTF.

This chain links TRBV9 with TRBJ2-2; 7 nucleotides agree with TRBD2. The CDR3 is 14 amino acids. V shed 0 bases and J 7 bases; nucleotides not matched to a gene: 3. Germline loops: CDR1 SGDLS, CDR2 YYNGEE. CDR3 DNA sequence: TGTGCCAGCAGCGTAGGGCTAGCGGACGGGGAGCTGTTTTTT. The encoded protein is CASSVGLADGELFF.

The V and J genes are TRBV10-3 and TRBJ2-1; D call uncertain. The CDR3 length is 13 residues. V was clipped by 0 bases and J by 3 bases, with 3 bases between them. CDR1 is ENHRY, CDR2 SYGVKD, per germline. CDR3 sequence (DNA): TGTGCCATCAGTGAGTCTCACTACAATGAGCAGTTCTTC. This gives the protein CAISESHYNEQFF.

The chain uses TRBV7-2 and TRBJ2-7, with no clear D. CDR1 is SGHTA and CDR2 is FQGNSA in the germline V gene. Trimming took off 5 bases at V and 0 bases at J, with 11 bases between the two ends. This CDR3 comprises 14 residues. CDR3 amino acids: CASSPRRSSYEQYF. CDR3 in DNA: TGTGCCAGCAGCCCTAGGCGGAGCTCCTACGAGCAGTACTTC.

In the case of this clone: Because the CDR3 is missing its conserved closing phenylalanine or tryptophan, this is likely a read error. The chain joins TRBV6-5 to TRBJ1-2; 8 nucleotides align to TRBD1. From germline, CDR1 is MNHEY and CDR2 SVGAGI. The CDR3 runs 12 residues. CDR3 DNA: TGTGCCAGCCGGACAGGGAACTGTGGCTACACCATC. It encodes CASRTGNCGYTI.

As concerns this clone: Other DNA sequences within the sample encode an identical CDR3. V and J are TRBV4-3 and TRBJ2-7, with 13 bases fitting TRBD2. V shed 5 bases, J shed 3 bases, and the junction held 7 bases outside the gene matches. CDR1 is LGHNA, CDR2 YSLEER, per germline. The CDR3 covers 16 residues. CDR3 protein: CASSEGLAGKIYEQYF. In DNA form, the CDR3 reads TGCGCCAGCAGCGAGGGACTAGCGGGAAAAATCTACGAGCAGTACTTC.

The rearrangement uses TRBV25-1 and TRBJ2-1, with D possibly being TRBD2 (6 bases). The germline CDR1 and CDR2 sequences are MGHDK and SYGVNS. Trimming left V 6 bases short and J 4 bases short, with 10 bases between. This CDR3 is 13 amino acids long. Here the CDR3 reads CASRTGTYNEQFF. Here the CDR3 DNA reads TGTGCCAGCAGGACCGGGACTTACAATGAGCAGTTCTTC.

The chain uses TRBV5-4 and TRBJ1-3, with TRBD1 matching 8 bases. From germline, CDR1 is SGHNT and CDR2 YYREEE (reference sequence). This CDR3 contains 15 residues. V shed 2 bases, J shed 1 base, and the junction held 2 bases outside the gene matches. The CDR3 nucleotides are TGTGCCAGCAGCTTACAGGGGGTTTCTGGAAACACCATATATTTT. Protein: CASSLQGVSGNTIYF.

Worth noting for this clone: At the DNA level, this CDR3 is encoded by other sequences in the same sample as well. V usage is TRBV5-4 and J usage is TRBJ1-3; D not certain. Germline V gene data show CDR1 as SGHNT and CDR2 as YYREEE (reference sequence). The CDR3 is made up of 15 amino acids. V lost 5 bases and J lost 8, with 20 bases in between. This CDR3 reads CASSPLGQLGDTIYF. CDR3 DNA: TGTGCCAGCAGTCCCCTAGGGCAATTGGGAGACACCATATATTTT.